A selection of T cell receptor beta chains follows, all from one sample in a study of identical twins. TCRdb re-derived calls from the 5' RACE reads in MiXCR, one entry per CDR3 protein. The sample has hundreds of thousands of distinct CDR3 sequences, about 20% seen once. The same specimen was also included in a second study, on T cells expressing NK-cell markers.

Sequencing was performed on PBMCs. These receptors were obtained from a woman younger than 35 in good health. Each CDR3 is given with its conserved first and last residue. A D gene is named only where the DNA matches it firmly. Where a row states a size, it is once, few, many or the class of an expanded clone; other rows omit it.

D | J | size | V | DNA | CDR3
. | TRBJ1-2 | . | TRBV12-3/TRBV12-4 | TGTGCCAGCAGTTTACCCCTTGGCTATGGCTACACCTTC | CASSLPLGYGYTF
. | TRBJ1-4 | . | TRBV12-3/TRBV12-4 | TGTGCCAGCAGTCCTAATTGGGCCCGGCCGGGTGAAAAACTGTTTTTT | CASSPNWARPGEKLFF
TRBD2 | TRBJ2-3 | few | TRBV6-1 | TGTGCCAGCGCCCGACTAGCGGGAGATGATACGCAGTATTTT | CASARLAGDDTQYF
. | TRBJ2-7 | . | TRBV20-1 | TGCAGTGCCGGACTGCTCAGGAGCTCCTACGAGCAGTACTTC | CSAGLLRSSYEQYF
. | TRBJ1-1 | few | TRBV6-6 | TGTGCCAGCATGGACCGACAGAACACTGAAGCTTTCTTT | CASMDRQNTEAFF
TRBD2 | TRBJ2-1 | few | TRBV20-1 | TGCAGTGCTAGTAGCGGGAGGGGCAAAAAGCAGTTCTTC | CSASSGRGKKQFF
. | TRBJ2-7 | . | TRBV9 | TGTGCCAGCAGCGTATCAGGGACGGGGACCTACGAGCAGTACTTC | CASSVSGTGTYEQYF
TRBD1 | TRBJ1-2 | . | TRBV29-1 | TGCAGCGTTGCCCCTCGGACAGGGAGAGATGGCTACACCTTC | CSVAPRTGRDGYTF
TRBD1 | TRBJ2-7 | . | TRBV7-9 | TGTGCCAGCAGCCTCCGGGACAGATCCTACGAGCAGTACTTC | CASSLRDRSYEQYF
TRBD1 | TRBJ2-7 | few | TRBV10-3 | TGTGCCATCAGTGAGTCTGGGGACAGGGAGAGCGAGCAGTACTTC | CAISESGDRESEQYF
TRBD1 | TRBJ2-1 | many | TRBV12-3/TRBV12-4 | TGTGCCAGCAGTTCCCAGGGGGCAGTGGTCAATGAGCAGTTCTTC | CASSSQGAVVNEQFF
. | TRBJ2-5 | . | TRBV20-1 | TGCAGTGCTAGACAAACAGGGGGGGGAGAGACCCAGTACTTC | CSARQTGGGETQYF
TRBD1 | TRBJ2-3 | few | TRBV12-3/TRBV12-4 | TGTGCCAGCAGTACAGGGGGAAGCACAGATACGCAGTATTTT | CASSTGGSTDTQYF
. | TRBJ2-3 | few | TRBV7-2 | TGTGCCAGCAGCTTAATCTACGGGGCGGATACGCAGTATTTT | CASSLIYGADTQYF
. | TRBJ2-3 | . | TRBV20-1 | TGCAGTGCTAGCCCTCTTCACCCCGGGCAGGCCACAGATACGCAGTATTTT | CSASPLHPGQATDTQYF
. | TRBJ2-1 | few | TRBV7-4 | TGTGCCAGCAGTTCCAAGGGAGTGTACAGGAATGAGCAGTTCTTC | CASSSKGVYRNEQFF
TRBD2 | TRBJ2-1 | few | TRBV7-8 | TGTGCCAGCAGCCCAAAGACTAGCGGGGGCGTCGATGAGCAGTTCTTC | CASSPKTSGGVDEQFF
TRBD2 | TRBJ2-7 | few | TRBV29-1 | TGCAGCGTCACCCTCCCGGGACTAGGAGTCTACGAGCAGTACTTC | CSVTLPGLGVYEQYF
. | TRBJ2-7 | many | TRBV3-1 | TGTGCCAGCAGCCAGGGGACCTACGAGCAGTACTTC | CASSQGTYEQYF
TRBD1 | TRBJ1-2 | . | TRBV13 | TGTGCCAGCAGCTTCCTATCCGGGACAGGGATCGGCTACACCTTC | CASSFLSGTGIGYTF
TRBD1 | TRBJ1-5 | few | TRBV29-1 | TGCAGCGTTGAAGACCCGGACAGGGGGCGGTTTCCCCAGCCCCAGCATTTT | CSVEDPDRGRFPQPQHF
. | TRBJ1-2 | many | TRBV12-3/TRBV12-4 | TGTGCCAGCAGTTTCGCGGGGTACGGCTACACCTTC | CASSFAGYGYTF
. | TRBJ2-2 | many | TRBV9 | TGTGCCAGCAGTCGAAACACCGGGGAGCTGTTTTTT | CASSRNTGELFF
. | TRBJ1-1 | few | TRBV5-1 | TGCGCCAGCAGCTTGGAGTCAGGCATGAACACTGAAGCTTTCTTT | CASSLESGMNTEAFF
. | TRBJ2-4 | . | TRBV20-1 | TGCAGTGCTCCTATTACCCAGATTCAGTACTTC | CSAPITQIQYF
. | TRBJ2-3 | . | TRBV5-1 | TGCGCCAGCAGTTTGAATGGCCCCAGTGGAGATACGCAGTATTTT | CASSLNGPSGDTQYF
. | TRBJ2-5 | . | TRBV9 | TGTGCCAGCAGCGTAGAAATCTCGGATGAGACCCAGTACTTC | CASSVEISDETQYF
TRBD2 | TRBJ2-5 | few | TRBV20-1 | TGCAGTGCTAGGGGGACTAGCGGGGGGGCAAGCGAGACCCAGTACTTC | CSARGTSGGASETQYF
. | TRBJ1-1 | . | TRBV5-1 | TGCGCCAGCAGCCCATATATCTCAAGGGTTACTGAAGCTTTCTTT | CASSPYISRVTEAFF
. | TRBJ2-3 | . | TRBV15 | TGTGCCACCAGCAGAGCCGCAGATACGCAGTATTTT | CATSRAADTQYF
. | TRBJ1-1 | many | TRBV6-1 | TGTGCCAGCAGTGAGATAGGAATGAACACTGAAGCTTTCTTT | CASSEIGMNTEAFF
. | TRBJ1-1 | few | TRBV10-3 | TGTGCCATCAGCAAAACAGGGAACGAAGCTTTCTTT | CAISKTGNEAFF
TRBD1 | TRBJ2-4 | . | TRBV5-1 | TGCGCCAGCAGCTCCTCCGGGACAGATAAAAACATTCAGTACTTC | CASSSSGTDKNIQYF
. | TRBJ1-2 | few | TRBV20-1 | TGCAGTGCTAGTCACTTCGGGGGAGAGAACTATGGCTACACCTTC | CSASHFGGENYGYTF
TRBD1 | TRBJ1-1 | . | TRBV15 | TGTGCCACCAGCAGAGATAGGACAGGCGCCATGGGGGACTTT | CATSRDRTGAMGDF
. | TRBJ1-1 | few | TRBV6-5 | TGTGCCAGCAGTTATAACGGCGAGGGCACTGAAGCTTTCTTT | CASSYNGEGTEAFF
. | TRBJ1-1 | . | TRBV20-1 | TGCAGTGCTAGAGATATGCAGTTTAGGGTCCGCACTGAAGCTTTCTTT | CSARDMQFRVRTEAFF
. | TRBJ2-3 | few | TRBV10-3 | TGTGCCATCAAGGGCAGGACCACAGATACGCAGTATTTT | CAIKGRTTDTQYF
. | TRBJ1-6 | few | TRBV12-3/TRBV12-4 | TGTGCCAGCAGTTTTCGGGGATTAGGGGACTCACCCCTCCACTTT | CASSFRGLGDSPLHF
TRBD1 | TRBJ2-3 | few | TRBV20-1 | TGCAGTGCTAGAGTGCTCGGGACAGCCACAGATACGCAGTATTTT | CSARVLGTATDTQYF
TRBD1 | TRBJ2-7 | many | TRBV5-1 | TGCGCCAGCAGCTCGGGACAGTGGGACAATGACGAGCAGTACTTC | CASSSGQWDNDEQYF
TRBD2 | TRBJ2-3 | . | TRBV4-3 | TGCGCCAGCAGCCACGGACTAGCGGGCACAGATACGCAGTATTTT | CASSHGLAGTDTQYF
. | TRBJ1-4 | few | TRBV29-1 | TGCAGCGGCGCCCACGGAACAACTAATGAAAAACTGTTTTTT | CSGAHGTTNEKLFF
. | TRBJ2-7 | . | TRBV27 | TGTGCCAGCAGTTTATACGAGCGGACCTCTCACGAGCAGTACTTC | CASSLYERTSHEQYF
. | TRBJ1-1 | . | TRBV29-1 | TGCAGCGTGGGCCAGGGTCGGAACACTGAAGCTTTCTTT | CSVGQGRNTEAFF
TRBD1 | TRBJ2-4 | few | TRBV5-5 | TGTGCCAGCAGCTTAATTACGGGACAGCAAAACATTCAGTACTTC | CASSLITGQQNIQYF